These T cell receptor beta chains were read from a single sample in a study of blood T cell repertoires in COVID-19. The assay was immunoSEQ multiplex PCR, and TCRdb's table has in-frame clones only and misses some. Here the sample spans some 150,000 clones, about 80% being singletons. Sequencing was performed on peripheral blood. The receptors shown here come from a woman aged 55-75 years with COVID-19, enrolled during active disease. CDR3s include the opening cysteine and the closing phenylalanine or tryptophan. Fields, in order: clone size, J gene, V gene, D gene, CDR3 DNA, CDR3 protein. The D gene is left open where the match is weak. Clone size is given for some rows only: seen once, a few or many times, or a class if the clone is expanded.

>NA|TRBJ2-1|TRBV2|TRBD2
TGTGCCAGCGGAAGATCTAGCGGCTCCTACAATGAGCAGTTCTTC
CASGRSSGSYNEQFF
>NA|TRBJ1-1|TRBV5-1|NA
TGCGCCAGCAGCTTGGTGTCTGCACAGAAGAACACTGAAGCTTTCTTT
CASSLVSAQKNTEAFF
>NA|TRBJ2-3|TRBV4-2|TRBD2
TGTGCCAGCAGAAGGGGAGCGGGAGGGTCCACAGATACGCAGTATTTT
CASRRGAGGSTDTQYF
>NA|TRBJ1-1|TRBV6-5|NA
TGTGCCAGCAGTACCGGGGGAAGCGCCACTGAAGCTTTCTTT
CASSTGGSATEAFF
>NA|TRBJ1-1|TRBV10-2|NA
TGCGCCAGCAGTGAGGGTCCTTGGGGCGCTTTCTTT
CASSEGPWGAFF
>NA|TRBJ1-6|TRBV15|TRBD1
TGTGCCACCAGCAGTCCGAGACGACAGGGGGAATCACCCCTCCACTTT
CATSSPRRQGESPLHF
>NA|TRBJ1-2|TRBV5-8|NA
TGTGCCAGCAGCTTGAGGAACAGCTATGGCTACACCTTC
CASSLRNSYGYTF
>NA|TRBJ1-1|TRBV5-6|NA
TGTGCCAGCAGCTTAGGACAGCCCCTCACTGAAGCTTTCTTT
CASSLGQPLTEAFF
>NA|TRBJ2-7|TRBV7-2|NA
TGTGCCAGCAGCCCGGACAGGAGGGCGTACGAGCAGTACTTC
CASSPDRRAYEQYF
>NA|TRBJ1-3|TRBV3-1/TRBV3-2|TRBD1
TGTGCCAGCAGCCGGGGGGGACAGGTACTATATTTT
CASSRGGQVLYF
>NA|TRBJ2-1|TRBV5-6|NA
TGTGCCAGCAGCTCCAAGGCCGGACTTCTGTGGTCCTACAATGAGCAGTTCTTC
CASSSKAGLLWSYNEQFF
>once|TRBJ2-3|TRBV6-5|TRBD1
TGTGCCAGCAGTCTACAGGGGGCCTCAGATACGCAGTATTTT
CASSLQGASDTQYF
>few|TRBJ2-1|TRBV6-5|NA
TGTGCCAGCAGTTTCCGGTGGGGCGATGAGCAGTTCTTC
CASSFRWGDEQFF
>NA|TRBJ1-1|TRBV2|NA
TGTGCCAGCAGTGAAGCACTTATAAGGGGCGCTGAAGCTTTCTTT
CASSEALIRGAEAFF
>NA|TRBJ2-1|TRBV6-6|NA
TGTGCCAGCAGTCTCGCGGGTCTGGACGCGAGCTCCTACAATGAGCAGTTCTTC
CASSLAGLDASSYNEQFF
>NA|TRBJ1-1|TRBV19|NA
TGTGCCAGTAGTCAGGGGTTGGAAACTGAAGCTTTCTTT
CASSQGLETEAFF
>NA|TRBJ1-1|TRBV4-2|TRBD1
TGTGCCAGCAGCCTCGGGACAGAGAACACTGAAGCTTTCTTT
CASSLGTENTEAFF
>NA|TRBJ2-3|TRBV4-2|NA
TGTGCCAGCAGCCAAGAATTAGGCCGGGCAGATACGCAGTATTTT
CASSQELGRADTQYF
>NA|TRBJ2-5|TRBV5-1|TRBD2
TGCGCCAGCAGCATGACTAGCGGGAACGGCCGAGAGACCCAGTACTTC
CASSMTSGNGRETQYF
>NA|TRBJ1-1|TRBV9|NA
TGTGCCAGCAGCGAGAGGGGGAGGAACACTGAAGCTTTCTTT
CASSERGRNTEAFF
>NA|TRBJ1-1|TRBV18|TRBD1
TGTGCCAGCTCACGGGACAGTCGGAACACTGAAGCTTTCTTT
CASSRDSRNTEAFF
>NA|TRBJ2-1|TRBV7-6|TRBD2
TGTGCCAGCAGCGTAAGCGGGGGGAGATACAATGAGCAGTTCTTC
CASSVSGGRYNEQFF
>NA|TRBJ2-3|TRBV6-4|TRBD2
TGTGCCAGCAGCCCCCATGTGGGGACTAGCATCACAGGGCAGTATTTT
CASSPHVGTSITGQYF
>NA|TRBJ1-6|TRBV5-4|NA
TGTGCCAGCAGCTTTGCCGAGACAGCTAATTCACCCCTCCACTTT
CASSFAETANSPLHF
>NA|TRBJ1-5|TRBV19|NA
TGTGCCAGTAGTATAGTGGCGGCTTATAGCAATCAGCCCCAGCATTTT
CASSIVAAYSNQPQHF
>NA|TRBJ1-2|TRBV5-1|NA
TGCGCCAGCAGCCCGGGGGAGGGCCTTTCAGGGGACTATGGCTACACCTTC
CASSPGEGLSGDYGYTF
>once|TRBJ2-1|TRBV7-9|NA
TGTGCCAGCAGCTTCCCTTTGGGGGGCGGGAGCCGTTCCTACAATGAGCAGTTCTTC
CASSFPLGGGSRSYNEQFF
>NA|TRBJ2-3|TRBV7-2|NA
TGTGCCAGCCAGGGGAGGGCCGGGCGTAATACGCAGTATTTT
CASQGRAGRNTQYF